This T cell receptor (beta chain) was captured in a study of STAT5B mutations in CD4+ large granular lymphocyte leukemia. The V end lost 0 bases, the J end lost 0 bases, and 7 bases lay between the germline ends. This CDR3 spans 15 amino acids. Germline-derived CDR1 and CDR2 are SGHTA and FQGNSA. Sequencing was at survey level. Repertoires were generated with immunoSEQ multiplex PCR, while TCRdb's copy carries only in-frame clones and drops some. This table holds 20,000 to 25,000 clones, approximately 75% found once. A note on this clone: The antigen remains unidentified.

The study, taken as a whole, reports: The CD4+ versus CD8+ T-LGLL clonality difference may reflect limited sample size. Top patient clones used TRBV06 genes more often: 8/27 versus 2/35 in controls.

Sequencing was carried out using CD4+ T cells from blood buffy coats. The chain joins TRBV7-2 to TRBJ2-3, with D tentatively TRBD2 (5 bases). The TCR sequence derives from a human donor in good health. In DNA form, the CDR3 reads TGTGCCAGCAGCTTAGCGCTAGCTAGCACAGATACGCAGTATTTT. Protein product: CASSLALASTDTQYF. Together with reference TRBV7-2 and TRBJ2-3, the CDR3 gives the full variable domain: GAGVSQSPSNKVTEKGKDVELRCDPISGHTALYWYRQSLGQGLEFLIYFQGNSAPDKSGLPSDRFSAERTGGSVSTLTIQRTQQEDSAVYLCASSLALASTDTQYFGPGTRLTVL.